Each of the 18 T cell receptor beta chains below was sequenced from the same sample in a study of T cells in localized non-small cell lung cancer. Assay: immunoSEQ multiplex PCR; the TCRdb copy retains only in-frame clones and omits some. The table lists some 24,000 clones, 80% to 95% of them singletons. Sequenced here: peripheral blood, sampled before any cancer treatment. The receptors were gathered from a man between 40 and 70 years old with stage III squamous cell lung carcinoma.

This rearrangement joins TRBV18 to TRBJ2-5; D is uncertain. Trimming stripped 0 bases from V and 4 bases from J, with 9 bases between. Germline lookup yields CDR1 KGHSH and CDR2 LQKENI. This CDR3 contains 14 residues. The CDR3 sequence: CASSPPSARETQYF. The CDR3 nucleotides read TGTGCCAGCTCACCACCCTCGGCGCGAGAGACCCAGTACTTC.

V usage is TRBV29-1 and J usage is TRBJ1-2, with a possible D match to TRBD1 (6 bases). Germline-derived CDR1 and CDR2 are SQVTM and ANQGSEA. The CDR3 extends over 14 amino acids. Trimming stripped 7 bases from V and 7 bases from J, with 22 bases between. The CDR3 DNA is TGCAGCGGGACCCCACAAACAGGGCTGGGTGGCTACACCTTC. It yields the protein CSGTPQTGLGGYTF.

This chain links TRBV18 with TRBJ2-7, with 7 bases identical to TRBD2. V lost 0 bases to trimming and J lost 2 bases; unmatched junction nucleotides: 4. Germline V gene lookup returns CDR1 KGHSH and CDR2 LQKENI. This CDR3 is built from 15 residues. CDR3 sequence: CASSPPSSGPYEQYF. The CDR3 region has the DNA TGTGCCAGCTCACCACCCTCTAGCGGACCCTACGAGCAGTACTTC. Complete variable domain (other parts from reference TRBV18 and TRBJ2-7): NAGVMQNPRHLVRRRGQEARLRCSPMKGHSHVYWYRQLPEEGLKFMVYLQKENIIDESGMPKERFSAEFPKEGPSILRIQQVVRGDSAAYFCASSPPSSGPYEQYFGPGTRLTVT.

In regard to this clone: A read error may account for a junction end that differs from germline. The chain has TRBV15 and TRBJ2-7; D is undetermined. From germline, CDR1 is LNHNV and CDR2 YYDKDF (reference sequence). The CDR3 runs 16 residues. CDR3 nucleotide sequence: TGTGCCGCCAGCAGAGATAGGGCTAGTGTCACCTACGAGCAGTACTTC. This gives the protein CAASRDRASVTYEQYF.

This chain links TRBV28 with TRBJ2-2; D might be TRBD1 (5 bases). Germline V gene lookup returns CDR1 MDHEN and CDR2 SYDVKM. This CDR3 is built from 15 residues. V was pared by 3 bases and J by 2 bases, with 10 bases between. CDR3 in DNA: TGTGCCAGCAGTTTGGCCGGACAAAACACCGGGGAGCTGTTTTTT. Translating gives CASSLAGQNTGELFF. Full variable domain (missing parts from reference TRBV28 and TRBJ2-2): DVKVTQSSRYLVKRTGEKVFLECVQDMDHENMFWYRQDPGLGLRLIYFSYDVKMKEKGDIPEGYSVSREKKERFSLILESASTNQTSMYLCASSLAGQNTGELFFGEGSRLTVL.

The chain recombines TRBV28 with TRBJ1-2; 8 positions match TRBD1. Germline V CDR1 and CDR2: MDHEN, SYDVKM. The CDR3 has 17 residues. J was trimmed by 6 bases and V by 4 bases; bases with no gene match: 16. The CDR3 loop is CASSSGQGPLAKDGYTF. Written as DNA, the CDR3 is TGTGCCAGCAGTTCAGGACAGGGACCTCTTGCCAAGGATGGCTACACCTTC.

This clone was seen only a few times. This chain uses TRBV28 with TRBJ2-1; 13 bases match TRBD2. The CDR3 has 15 residues. V trimming: 6 bases; J trimming: 9 bases; junction bases outside the gene matches: 8. Looked up from germline, CDR1 is MDHEN and CDR2 is SYDVKM. The CDR3 is CASRHTSGGASEQFF. The CDR3 DNA reads as TGTGCCAGCAGACATACTAGCGGGGGGGCCAGTGAGCAGTTCTTC.

This clone came up once. The chain employs TRBV6-6 and TRBJ1-1; D is undetermined. V lost 3 bases and J lost 5, with 10 bases in between. The CDR3 is made up of 13 amino acids. Per germline, CDR1 MNHNY and CDR2 SVGAGI (reference sequence). In DNA, the CDR3 is TGTGCCAGCAGTTATTCCAGATCTACTGAAGCTTTCTTT. Translation: CASSYSRSTEAFF.

The V and J genes are TRBV5-1 and TRBJ2-3; the D is unclear. In germline, CDR1 is SGHRS, CDR2 YFSETQ. V lost 1 base to trimming and J lost 2 bases, with 5 bases between them. CDR3 length: 13 amino acids. This chain's CDR3 is CASSLSNTDTQYF. CDR3 in DNA: TGCGCCAGCAGCTTGTCCAACACAGATACGCAGTATTTT.

The CDR3 sequence is CASSFGRGGEQYF. The DNA for the CDR3 is TGTGCCAGCAGCTTCGGCAGGGGGGGCGAGCAGTACTTC. This chain uses TRBV11-3 with TRBJ2-7, with D tentatively TRBD1 or TRBD2 (7 bases each). Germline V CDR1 and CDR2: SGHNT, YENEEA. There are 13 residues in the CDR3. The V and J ends lost 3 bases and 6 bases respectively, with 12 bases between them.

The chain links TRBV28 to TRBJ2-1, with D possibly called TRBD1 or TRBD2 (5 bases each). V lost 6 bases and J 6 bases, leaving 15 bases between the germline ends. Germline CDR1 is MDHEN and CDR2 is SYDVKM. CDR3 length: 14 residues. The chain's CDR3 is CASRSPGTVNEQFF. The DNA of the CDR3 is TGTGCCAGCAGGTCCCCCGGGACGGTCAATGAGCAGTTCTTC.

This clone has a single count. The gene calls are TRBV7-9 and TRBJ2-1; D might be TRBD2 (6 bases). CDR1 is SEHNR and CDR2 is FQNEAQ in the germline V gene (reference sequence). Trimming took off 4 bases at V and 8 bases at J, with 21 bases between the two ends. The CDR3 covers 16 residues. CDR3 coding DNA: TGTGCCAGCAGCTCCCGGGACTCCCGGGTTTTCCATGAGCAGTTCTTC. Protein sequence: CASSSRDSRVFHEQFF.

The chain recombines TRBV29-1 with TRBJ2-5, with a possible D match to TRBD1 (6 bases). Per the germline V gene, CDR1 is SQVTM and CDR2 is ANQGSEA. The V gene lost 5 bases and the J gene lost 7 bases, with 8 bases spanning the gap. This CDR3 contains 10 residues. The CDR3 DNA reads as TGCAGCGTTCGGACAGCGACCCAGTACTTC. Translating gives CSVRTATQYF. The whole variable domain, filled in from reference TRBV29-1 and TRBJ2-5, reads SAVISQKPSRDICQRGTSLTIQCQVDSQVTMMFWYRQQPGQSLTLIATANQGSEATYESGFVIDKFPISRPNLTFSTLTVSNMSPEDSSIYLCSVRTATQYFGPGTRLLVL.

The chain carries TRBV11-1 and TRBJ2-7; 9 bases match TRBD1. The V gene end was trimmed by 4 bases and the J gene end by 0 bases; junction bases not matched to a gene: 7. Germline CDR1 SGHAT, CDR2 FQDESV (reference sequence). The CDR3 consists of 16 residues. This CDR3 is CASSSTPGQGSYEQYF. The CDR3 coding sequence is TGTGCCAGCAGCTCCACCCCGGGACAGGGCTCCTACGAGCAGTACTTC.

The rearrangement links TRBV7-2 to TRBJ1-5, with TRBD1 identical over 7 bases. Germline loops: CDR1 SGHTA, CDR2 FQGNSA. The length of the CDR3 is 14 residues. The V segment lost 5 bases and the J segment 6 bases; nucleotides outside the gene matches: 7. DNA of the CDR3: TGTGCCAGCAGCCCCCAGACAGGGCCTCAGCCCCAGCATTTT. This gives the protein CASSPQTGPQPQHF.

This clone showed up just once. The V gene is TRBV15, the J gene TRBJ2-3, with TRBD2 identical over 12 bases. This CDR3 contains 20 residues. Per the germline V gene, CDR1 is LNHNV and CDR2 is YYDKDF (reference sequence). Trimming removed 0 bases from V and 3 bases from J; junction bases left unmatched: 13. The CDR3 sequence: CATSRDRPGTSGRRTDTQYF. CDR3 nucleotide sequence: TGTGCCACCAGCAGAGATCGGCCGGGAACTAGCGGGAGGAGGACAGATACGCAGTATTTT.

CDR3: CASSPSGGSYEQYF. The CDR3 nucleotides read TGTGCCAGCTCACCATCGGGAGGGTCCTACGAGCAGTACTTC. The chain couples TRBV18 to TRBJ2-7; TRBD2 aligns across 8 bases. The CDR3 is 14 amino acids. J lost 1 base, V lost 2 bases, and 1 base had no gene match. CDR1 is KGHSH and CDR2 is LQKENI in the germline V gene. Full variable domain (outside the CDR3, taken from reference TRBV18 and TRBJ2-7): NAGVMQNPRHLVRRRGQEARLRCSPMKGHSHVYWYRQLPEEGLKFMVYLQKENIIDESGMPKERFSAEFPKEGPSILRIQQVVRGDSAAYFCASSPSGGSYEQYFGPGTRLTVT.

The rearrangement uses TRBV19 and TRBJ2-5, with D unresolved. The V end lost 3 bases, the J end lost 1 base, and 12 bases lay between the germline ends. CDR1 and CDR2 (germline): LNHDA, SQIVND (reference sequence). CDR3 length equals 15 residues. The CDR3 region has the DNA TGTGCCAGTAGTATCAATTCCGGGCCCCAAGAGACCCAGTACTTC. Amino acid sequence: CASSINSGPQETQYF.